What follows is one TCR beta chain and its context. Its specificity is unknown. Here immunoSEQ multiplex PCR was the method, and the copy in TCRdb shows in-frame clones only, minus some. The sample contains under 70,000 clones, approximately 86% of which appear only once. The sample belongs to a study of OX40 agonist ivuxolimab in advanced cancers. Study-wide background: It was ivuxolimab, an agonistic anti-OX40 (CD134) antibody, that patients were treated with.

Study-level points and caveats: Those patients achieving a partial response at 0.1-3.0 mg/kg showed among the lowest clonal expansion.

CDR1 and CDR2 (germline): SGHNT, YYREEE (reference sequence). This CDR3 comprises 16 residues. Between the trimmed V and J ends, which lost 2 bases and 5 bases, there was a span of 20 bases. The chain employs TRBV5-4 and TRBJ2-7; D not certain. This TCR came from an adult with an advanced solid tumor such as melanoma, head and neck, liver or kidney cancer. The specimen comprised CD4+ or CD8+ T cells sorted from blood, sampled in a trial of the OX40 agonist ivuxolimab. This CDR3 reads CASSFSDLGKDNEQYF. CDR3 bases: TGTGCCAGCAGCTTTTCTGATCTGGGCAAGGATAACGAGCAGTACTTC.